The sample holds one count of the clone carrying this T cell receptor (beta chain). Per the original methods: For nucleated cells, counts were estimated from reference gene primer amplification. Sequencing was performed with immunoSEQ multiplex PCR; in TCRdb, only in-frame clones are kept and a portion is missing. That table gives V, J and clone size, and the DNA gave D and trimming. The table shows 90,000 to 150,000 clones, with roughly 90% occurring only once. The V gene's germline CDR1 is SGHNT and CDR2 YENEEA. CDR3 length equals 15 residues. J gave up 2 bases and V 3 bases, and 3 bases lay outside the gene matches. This specimen comes from a study of blood T cell repertoires in COVID-19. Study-wide background: T cells, B-cell-depleted T cells, or PBMCs supplied cDNA or gDNA.

The origin of this receptor is a human donor with acute or convalescent COVID-19. The donor label of this sample is uncertain. The chain has TRBV11-3 and TRBJ2-1, with 8 bases aligning to TRBD2. Sequencing input: peripheral blood. The CDR3 loop reads CASSFSGATYNEQFF. CDR3 DNA sequence: TGTGCCAGCAGCTTTAGCGGGGCAACCTACAATGAGCAGTTCTTC.